The rows below give T cell receptor beta chains drawn from one sample of a study of blood T cell repertoires in COVID-19. Measured with immunoSEQ multiplex PCR; TCRdb has only the in-frame clones, and not every one. The sample comprises 25,000 to 40,000 clones, approximately 89% of which are singletons, and about 7% rests with the top ten. The specimen sequenced was peripheral blood. These receptors were taken from a human donor in a cohort sampled during active COVID-19. Both conserved end residues are part of each CDR3. A D gene is named only where the DNA matches it firmly. Not every row has a clone size; where given, it reads once, few, many or a size class.

TRBD1	TRBV2	-	TRBJ1-3	14	CASKGTVGGNTIYF	TGTGCCAGCAAAGGGACAGTGGGGGGAAACACCATATATTTT
-	TRBV5-1	-	TRBJ1-3	17	CASSESPGAYSGNTIYF	TGCGCCAGCAGCGAAAGCCCAGGGGCCTACTCTGGAAACACCATATATTTT
-	TRBV28	-	TRBJ1-3	16	CASSHQLGQPGNTIYF	TGTGCCAGCAGTCATCAATTGGGGCAGCCTGGAAACACCATATATTTT
-	TRBV12-3/TRBV12-4	-	TRBJ1-4	11	CASGGGEKLFF	TGTGCCTCGGGGGGGGGAGAAAAACTGTTTTTT
TRBD2	TRBV9	-	TRBJ2-7	15	CASSVEGSGAGEQYF	TGTGCCAGCAGCGTAGAAGGTAGCGGGGCAGGCGAGCAGTACTTC
-	TRBV28	-	TRBJ1-2	17	CASSESLPGGGGNGYTF	TGTGCCAGCAGCGAAAGCCTACCCGGGGGCGGGGGCAATGGCTACACCTTC
-	TRBV4-1	-	TRBJ2-2	16	CASSQEGHGVAGELFF	TGCGCCAGCAGCCAAGAGGGACACGGGGTCGCCGGGGAGCTGTTTTTT
-	TRBV2	few	TRBJ2-7	15	CASSQPGALSYEQYF	TGTGCCAGCAGTCAACCGGGTGCTCTTTCCTACGAGCAGTACTTC
TRBD2	TRBV27	-	TRBJ2-2	13	CATGSGITGELFF	TGTGCCACTGGGAGCGGGATCACCGGGGAGCTGTTTTTT
TRBD1	TRBV27	-	TRBJ1-4	16	CASSPTPGQGYEKLFF	TGTGCCAGCAGTCCAACTCCGGGACAGGGTTATGAAAAACTGTTTTTT
-	TRBV10-3	-	TRBJ2-7	15	CAISESTGLRYEQYF	TGTGCCATCAGTGAGTCGACGGGACTCCGCTACGAGCAGTACTTC
-	TRBV9	-	TRBJ2-7	15	CASSVREGPPSEQYF	TGTGCCAGCAGCGTTCGCGAGGGCCCTCCCTCCGAGCAGTACTTC
-	TRBV18	few	TRBJ2-2	16	CASSPFRTTNTGELFF	TGTGCCAGCTCACCCTTCCGGACAACGAACACCGGGGAGCTGTTTTTT
-	TRBV6-5	-	TRBJ1-1	15	CASSYSMGGNTEAFF	TGTGCCAGCAGTTACTCGATGGGAGGAAACACTGAAGCTTTCTTT
-	TRBV25-1	few	TRBJ1-1	13	CASSEQGYTEAFF	TGTGCCAGCAGTGAACAGGGGTACACTGAAGCTTTCTTT
-	TRBV11-2	-	TRBJ1-5	14	CASSLGLGPEPQHF	TGTGCCAGCAGCCTGGGACTCGGCCCCGAGCCCCAGCATTTT
-	TRBV5-6	-	TRBJ1-2	11	CASSLQDGYTF	TGTGCCAGCAGCTTGCAGGATGGCTACACCTTC
-	TRBV24-1	-	TRBJ1-2	17	CATSDLGAGGLRYGYTF	TGTGCCACCAGTGATTTAGGCGCGGGGGGGCTGAGGTATGGCTACACCTTC
TRBD1	TRBV5-5	-	TRBJ2-2	16	CASSLGQGENTGELFF	TGTGCCAGCAGCTTGGGACAGGGGGAGAACACCGGGGAGCTGTTTTTT
TRBD1	TRBV6-5	-	TRBJ1-1	13	CASTEGTGAEAFF	TGTGCCAGCACCGAAGGGACAGGAGCCGAAGCTTTCTTT
TRBD1	TRBV18	-	TRBJ1-4	14	CASSRSGTDEKLFF	TGTGCCAGCTCACGCTCCGGGACAGATGAAAAACTGTTTTTT
-	TRBV6-5	once	TRBJ1-2	15	CASSYGTGANYGYTF	TGTGCCAGCAGTTACGGTACAGGAGCTAACTATGGCTACACCTTC
-	TRBV9	-	TRBJ2-2	15	CASSVGTTNTGELFF	TGTGCCAGCAGCGTTGGCACCACGAACACCGGGGAGCTGTTTTTT
-	TRBV10-1	-	TRBJ1-2	13	CASSEWGDYGYTF	TGCGCCAGCAGTGAGTGGGGCGACTATGGCTACACCTTC
-	TRBV28	-	TRBJ1-6	14	CASSLWEDNSPLHF	TGTGCCAGCAGTTTATGGGAGGATAATTCACCCCTCCACTTT
-	TRBV19	-	TRBJ1-5	17	CASRRGLKQGFNQPQHF	TGTGCCAGCAGGAGGGGATTGAAGCAGGGATTCAATCAGCCCCAGCATTTT
TRBD1	TRBV3-1/TRBV3-2	-	TRBJ2-3	16	CASSTGTDLGTDTQYF	TGTGCCAGCAGCACGGGGACAGACCTAGGCACAGATACGCAGTATTTT
TRBD1	TRBV29-1	-	TRBJ2-7	12	CSIQGGAYEQYF	TGCAGCATACAGGGGGGCGCCTACGAGCAGTACTTC
TRBD1	TRBV4-2	-	TRBJ1-3	16	CASSRTTGGSGNTIYF	TGTGCCAGCAGCCGAACAACAGGGGGCTCTGGAAACACCATATATTTT
TRBD1	TRBV10-3	-	TRBJ2-7	15	CAISAQGQGSYEQYF	TGTGCCATCAGTGCCCAGGGACAGGGCTCCTACGAGCAGTACTTC